The present T cell receptor (beta chain) was sequenced within a study of T-cell memory formation after mild COVID-19. The germline CDR1 and CDR2 sequences are SGHTA and FQGTGA. CDR3 length equals 14 residues. V shed 5 bases and J 6 bases; nucleotides not matched to a gene: 5. TCRdb redid the calling of the 5' RACE reads with MiXCR, one entry per CDR3 protein. The sample holds 350,000 to 500,000 distinct CDR3 sequences, 23% seen once. The chain recombines TRBV7-3 with TRBJ2-3, with 10 bases aligning to TRBD1. This sequence was found in an adult woman who had mild COVID-19 (a few samples of this study predate the infection). Cell type and time point are not known. The sequenced sample consisted of PBMCs or a T cell subset sorted from them (not recorded which). The CDR3 nucleotides read TGTGCCAGCAGCCGGGACAGGGGAGCGGATACGCAGTATTTT. Translated: CASSRDRGADTQYF.